This T cell receptor (beta chain) was identified in a study of blood T cell repertoires in COVID-19. Study as a whole: PBMCs, B-cell-depleted T cells, or T cells were the source of the cDNA or gDNA that made up the material.

How the authors handled the data: Reference gene primer amplification yielded estimated nucleated cell counts. Using immunoSEQ multiplex PCR, the repertoire was profiled, and TCRdb retains in-frame clones only, with some absent. V, J and clone size derive from that table, while D and trimming were established from the DNA sequence. The data hold 350,000 to 450,000 clones, with roughly four fifths observed a single time. Everyone who took part was 18 to 89 years old, and they came from about 25 US areas. Donors were grouped by their self-reported clinical history. From germline, CDR1 is MNHEY and CDR2 SVGEGT. The CDR3 consists of 15 residues. The trim removed 6 bases at V and 4 bases at J, leaving 10 bases unmatched.

What was sequenced was PBMCs or T cells enriched from blood (not recorded which). The chain couples TRBV6-2 or TRBV6-3 to TRBJ2-3; the match to TRBD2 covers 7 bases. The clonotype originates from a woman between 45 and 65 years old who had recovered from COVID-19. The CDR3 loop reads CASSSGLPGADTQYF. The CDR3 coding sequence is TGTGCCAGCAGCTCGGGACTACCCGGTGCAGATACGCAGTATTTT.